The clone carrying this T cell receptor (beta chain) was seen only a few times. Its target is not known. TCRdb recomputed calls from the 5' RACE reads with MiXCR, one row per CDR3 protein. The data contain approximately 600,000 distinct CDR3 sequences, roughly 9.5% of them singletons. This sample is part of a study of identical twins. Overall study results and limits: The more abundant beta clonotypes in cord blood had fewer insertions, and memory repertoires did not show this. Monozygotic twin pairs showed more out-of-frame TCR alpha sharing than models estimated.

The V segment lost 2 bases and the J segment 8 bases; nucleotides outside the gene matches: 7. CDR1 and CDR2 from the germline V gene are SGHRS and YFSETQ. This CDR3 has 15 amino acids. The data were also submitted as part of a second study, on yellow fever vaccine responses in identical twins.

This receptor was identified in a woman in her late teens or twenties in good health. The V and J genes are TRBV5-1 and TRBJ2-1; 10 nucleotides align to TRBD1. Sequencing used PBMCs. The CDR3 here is CASSFRQGATYEQFF. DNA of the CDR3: TGCGCCAGCAGCTTTAGACAGGGGGCGACCTATGAGCAGTTCTTC.